This entry features one TCR beta chain sequence. The CDR3 has 14 residues. V was pared by 5 bases and J by 4 bases, with 12 bases between. Germline CDR1 is MNHEY and CDR2 is SMNVEV (reference sequence). Sequencing relied on a cDNA template that was reverse transcribed from extracted RNA. Some clones are missing from TCRdb's copy, which holds only in-frame ones; the method was immunoSEQ multiplex PCR. Found here are 140,000 to 150,000 clones, roughly 62% of them singletons; the top ten hold under 7.5%. This sample stems from a study of CD8+ T cells in alopecia areata. This sequence originates from a human donor with alopecia areata. This chain links TRBV27 with TRBJ1-5; D perhaps matches TRBD1 (5 bases). Sequenced material: CD4+ T cells sorted from blood, taken at week 0. The CDR3 DNA follows: TGTGCCAGCAGTACCGAGGGGTCGAATCAGCCCCAGCATTTT. Protein: CASSTEGSNQPQHF.